This T cell receptor beta chain is drawn from a study of molecular identifiers for immune sequencing clone quantification. Findings and caveats of the study: Under 1% of molecules in naive cells, but over 98% of effector molecules, belonged to clones above 20 RNA copies.

TCRdb processed the PCR reads anew with MiXCR; each CDR3 protein has one entry. The sample contains hundreds of thousands of distinct CDR3 sequences, about 25% of which appear only once. The germline V gene encodes CDR1 DFQATT and CDR2 SNEGSKA (reference sequence). This CDR3 has 13 residues. About this clonotype itself: Its antigen remains unidentified. Given a much more abundant clone one base away, this may be a read error.

The TCR originated in a human donor in good health. Some libraries in this study had Jurkat cell RNA spiked in. The sample taken for sequencing was naive CD8+ T cells from blood, with Jurkat cell RNA spiked in. Regarding subset: FACS-sorted CD8+CD4-CCR7+CD45RA+ naive T cells. The gene calls are TRBV20-1 and TRBJ1-1; D not resolved. The chain's CDR3 is CNARKTVNTEAFF. CDR3 nucleotides: TGCAATGCTAGAAAGACGGTGAACACTGAAGCTTTCTTT.